These T cell receptor beta chains were read from a single sample in a study of shared clonotypes between healthy human individuals. This table comes from immunoSEQ multiplex PCR, and its TCRdb copy is limited to in-frame clones, with some not included. The profile covers millions of clones, with approximately 94% appearing a single time and 0.11% to 0.15% taken by the ten largest. The source material was naive CD4+ T cells sorted from blood. These receptors originate from a young man in good health. The CDR3 runs from the conserved cysteine through the conserved F or W. A D gene is named only where the DNA matches it firmly. Expanded clones are given a class, and other clones once, few, many or no size at all.

NA,TRBJ1-2,NA,TRBV19,TGTGCCAGTTCCGCGCTGAGAAAGGGGGACTATGGCTACACCTTC,CASSALRKGDYGYTF
NA,TRBJ1-6,NA,TRBV7-2,TGTGCCAGCAGCGTGCAGGGGTACACCTATAATTCACCCCTCCACTTT,CASSVQGYTYNSPLHF
once,TRBJ1-5,NA,TRBV7-8,TGTGCCAGCAGCTACGGACACGTCAATCAGCCCCAGCATTTT,CASSYGHVNQPQHF
NA,TRBJ1-2,NA,TRBV7-9,TGTGCCAGCAGCTTAGGAGGTAGACAGGTCTATGGCTACACCTTC,CASSLGGRQVYGYTF
NA,TRBJ2-5,NA,TRBV30,TGTGCCTGGAGCACACAGAACCAAGAGACCCAGTACTTC,CAWSTQNQETQYF
NA,TRBJ2-1,TRBD2,TRBV10-3,TGTGCCATCCGGGGGGATAGATCCTACAATGAGCAGTTCTTC,CAIRGDRSYNEQFF
NA,TRBJ1-1,TRBD1,TRBV19,TGTGCCAGTAGCGGGGGGCAGGGGGCGTGGATGAACACTGAAGCTTTCTTT,CASSGGQGAWMNTEAFF
NA,TRBJ1-6,TRBD1,TRBV7-9,TGTGCCAGCAGCTTCGCACGGGGACAGTCCTATAATTCACCCCTCCACTTT,CASSFARGQSYNSPLHF
NA,TRBJ1-1,TRBD1,TRBV19,TGTGCCAGTAGTATGAATGCGGGACAGGGTCAAGGAACTTTCTTT,CASSMNAGQGQGTFF
once,TRBJ1-2,TRBD1,TRBV7-9,TGTGCCAGCAGCTCCACGGGACAGACCTATGGCTACACCTTC,CASSSTGQTYGYTF
NA,TRBJ1-1,NA,TRBV10-3,TGTGCCATCAGCGACCTCGGGAACGGGAACACTGAAGCTTTCTTT,CAISDLGNGNTEAFF
NA,TRBJ2-5,NA,TRBV11-2,TGTGCCAGCAGCTTAGCGTCTTTGGGGGGAGAAGAGACCCAGTACTTC,CASSLASLGGEETQYF
NA,TRBJ2-5,NA,TRBV4-1,TGCGCCAGCAGCCCGGAAGGGATTCTCGGGCAAGAGACCCAGTACTTC,CASSPEGILGQETQYF
NA,TRBJ1-4,TRBD1,TRBV19,TGTGCCAGTAGTAAAAACAGGGGAGTAAATGAAAAACTGTTTTTT,CASSKNRGVNEKLFF
few,TRBJ2-3,NA,TRBV5-1,TGCGCCAGCAGCTTGGCAGGGGCCCCAGATACGCAGTATTTT,CASSLAGAPDTQYF
NA,TRBJ2-4,TRBD2,TRBV11-2,TGTGCCAGCAGCTCGTCCTCCCTGCTAGCGGGGTACGTGGAAAACATTCAGTACTTC,CASSSSSLLAGYVENIQYF
NA,TRBJ2-4,TRBD2,TRBV7-2,TGTGCCAGCAGCGCTGGGGGACTAGCGGGAACCAAAAACATTCAGTACTTC,CASSAGGLAGTKNIQYF
NA,TRBJ2-4,NA,TRBV5-4,TGTGCCAGCAGCTTTGGACTAGCCAAAAACATTCAGTACTTC,CASSFGLAKNIQYF
NA,TRBJ2-2,NA,TRBV25-1,TGTGCCAGCAGTGAATTGGGGAGCGGAGTTGACACCGGGGAGCTGTTTTTT,CASSELGSGVDTGELFF
NA,TRBJ2-1,NA,TRBV6-1,TGTGCCAGCAGGGTGCTTGAGAGCTCCTACAATGAGCAGTTCTTC,CASRVLESSYNEQFF
NA,TRBJ2-3,TRBD2,TRBV4-3,TGCGCCAGCAGCCTAGGTGTTAGCGGGTCCACAGATACGCAGTATTTT,CASSLGVSGSTDTQYF
NA,TRBJ2-1,NA,TRBV15,TGTGCCACCAAAGGAACACAGCCCCTCGGGTCCTACAATGAGCAGTTCTTC,CATKGTQPLGSYNEQFF
NA,TRBJ1-3,NA,TRBV7-9,TGTGCCAGCAGCTTAGTCTCCGGAAACACCATATATTTT,CASSLVSGNTIYF
NA,TRBJ2-7,NA,TRBV5-1,TGCGCCAGCAGCTTGTACAGAACAGGGGAGGGCTACGAGCAGTACTTC,CASSLYRTGEGYEQYF
NA,TRBJ2-3,TRBD2,TRBV30,TGTGCCACGGGACTAGCGGGGAACTCAGATACGCAGTATTTT,CATGLAGNSDTQYF
NA,TRBJ1-4,NA,TRBV5-1,TGCGCCAGCAGCGCTACAGACCCCGCAACTAATGAAAAACTGTTTTTT,CASSATDPATNEKLFF
NA,TRBJ2-1,TRBD2,TRBV5-4,TGTGCCAGCAGCTCAAATCTAGCGGGGGGGCGCTATGAGCAGTTCTTC,CASSSNLAGGRYEQFF
NA,TRBJ1-1,TRBD1,TRBV18,TGTGCCTCCGGGACAGGGCTGAACACTGAAGCTTTCTTT,CASGTGLNTEAFF
once,TRBJ2-1,NA,TRBV9,TGTGCCAGCAGCGCGACGGACTTTTACAATGAGCAGTTCTTC,CASSATDFYNEQFF
NA,TRBJ1-4,NA,TRBV21-1,TGTGCCAGCAGCAAGAGATGGGGACGGGTAAATGAAAAACTGTTTTTT,CASSKRWGRVNEKLFF
NA,TRBJ1-2,NA,TRBV30,TGTGCCTGGACCCCGACTATTAGTATCTATGGCTACACCTTC,CAWTPTISIYGYTF
NA,TRBJ2-3,NA,TRBV9,TGTGCCAGCAGCCTGTCTACAGTCCTTTCCACAGATACGCAGTATTTT,CASSLSTVLSTDTQYF
NA,TRBJ2-2,NA,TRBV27,TGTGCCAGCAGTTTGTGGGGCACCGGGGAGCTGTTTTTT,CASSLWGTGELFF
NA,TRBJ2-1,TRBD1,TRBV5-1,TGCGCCAGCAGCTTGGTCCTAACAGGGGCCTACAATGAGCAGTTCTTC,CASSLVLTGAYNEQFF
NA,TRBJ1-1,NA,TRBV18,TGTGCCAGCTCACCCTGGACAGTGAACACTGAAGCTTTCTTT,CASSPWTVNTEAFF
few,TRBJ2-2,NA,TRBV18,TGTGCCAGCTCACCGCAGGGAGCCGGGGAGCTGTTTTTT,CASSPQGAGELFF
NA,TRBJ1-2,NA,TRBV6-5,TGTGCCAGCAGAGCCGAAGTTAACAGCCCCTATGGCTACACCTTC,CASRAEVNSPYGYTF
NA,TRBJ2-3,NA,TRBV19,TGTGCCAGTAGCACGCGGCCTGATGGGGATACGCAGTATTTT,CASSTRPDGDTQYF
NA,TRBJ2-4,TRBD1,TRBV6-1,TGTGCCAGCAGTGAAGGCCCAGGGGGCATTCAGTACTTC,CASSEGPGGIQYF
NA,TRBJ2-5,TRBD1,TRBV11-2,TGTGCCAGCAACCCCGGGACAGGGGTCGAGACCCAGTACTTC,CASNPGTGVETQYF
NA,TRBJ2-7,TRBD2,TRBV2,TGTGCCAGCAGTGAGTGGCGGGGAGGGCCTGACGAGCAGTACTTC,CASSEWRGGPDEQYF
NA,TRBJ2-4,NA,TRBV19,TGTGCCAGTAGTATAGGTTCGTGGTCGGACATTCAGTACTTC,CASSIGSWSDIQYF
NA,TRBJ1-6,NA,TRBV23-1,TGCGCCAGCAGTCAACCCAGCAGGGGAGGAAATTCACCCCTCCACTTT,CASSQPSRGGNSPLHF
NA,TRBJ2-5,NA,TRBV5-6,TGTGCCAGCAGCCCCCGACCAATCAAAGAGACCCAGTACTTC,CASSPRPIKETQYF
NA,TRBJ1-1,TRBD1,TRBV6-5,TGTGCCAGCAGTCGGACAGGGGGTTACACTGAAGCTTTCTTT,CASSRTGGYTEAFF
NA,TRBJ1-3,NA,TRBV7-2,TGTGCCAGCAGCTCTAGCTCTGGAAACACCATATATTTT,CASSSSSGNTIYF
NA,TRBJ2-7,TRBD2,TRBV11-3,TGTGCCAGCAGCCCCGGACTAGCGGGAGAATTCGAGCAGTACTTC,CASSPGLAGEFEQYF
NA,TRBJ2-3,TRBD1,TRBV5-1,TGCGCCAGCAGCGACGGACAGGGCGCAGATACGCAGTATTTT,CASSDGQGADTQYF
NA,TRBJ1-4,NA,TRBV7-9,TGTGCCAGCAGCTTCCGGACCACTCTAGGTGAAAAACTGTTTTTT,CASSFRTTLGEKLFF
NA,TRBJ1-1,NA,TRBV14,TGTGCCAGCAGCCATGAGGGGACGGTGAACACTGAAGCTTTCTTT,CASSHEGTVNTEAFF
NA,TRBJ2-3,TRBD2,TRBV5-4,TGTGCCAGCAGGCGGGCGGGGGGGCCTCATACGCAGTATTTT,CASRRAGGPHTQYF
NA,TRBJ2-5,TRBD2,TRBV6-1,TGTGCCAGCAGTTTGGCGGGAGGGGAGACCCAGTACTTC,CASSLAGGETQYF
NA,TRBJ2-7,TRBD2,TRBV18,TGTGCCAGCTCACCGGCTAGCGGGGCGGCGGAGGGGGCTTACTTC,CASSPASGAAEGAYF
NA,TRBJ1-3,TRBD1,TRBV5-1,TGCGCCAGCAGCTTGGAGACCTGGACAGGGACTGGAAACACCATATATTTT,CASSLETWTGTGNTIYF
NA,TRBJ2-7,TRBD1,TRBV6-5,TGTGCCAGCAGCTCACCGGGACAGGGCTCCTACGAGCAGTACTTC,CASSSPGQGSYEQYF